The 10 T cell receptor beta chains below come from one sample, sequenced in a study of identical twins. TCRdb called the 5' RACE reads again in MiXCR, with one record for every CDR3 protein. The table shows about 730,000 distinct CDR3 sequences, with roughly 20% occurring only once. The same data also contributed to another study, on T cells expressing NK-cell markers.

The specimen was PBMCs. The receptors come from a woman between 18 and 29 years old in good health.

This chain's CDR3 is CASSLARLGTEAFF. CDR3 nucleotide sequence: TGTGCCAGCAGCTTGGCTAGGTTGGGCACTGAAGCTTTCTTT. This chain joins TRBV5-5 and TRBJ1-1; D unclear. V lost 0 bases and J lost 4, with 10 bases in between. The germline V gene encodes CDR1 SGHKS and CDR2 YYEKEE (reference sequence). The length of the CDR3 is 14 residues.

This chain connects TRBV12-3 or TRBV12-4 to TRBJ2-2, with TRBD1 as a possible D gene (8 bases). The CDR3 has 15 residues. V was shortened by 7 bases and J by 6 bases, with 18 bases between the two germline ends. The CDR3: CASILSTGGAGELFF. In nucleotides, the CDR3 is TGTGCCAGCATCTTGTCTACAGGGGGGGCCGGGGAGCTGTTTTTT.

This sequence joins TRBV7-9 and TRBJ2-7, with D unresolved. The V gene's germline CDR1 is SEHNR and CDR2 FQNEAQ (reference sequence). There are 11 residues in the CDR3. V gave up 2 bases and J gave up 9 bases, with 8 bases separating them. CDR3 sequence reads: CASSLSEGQYF. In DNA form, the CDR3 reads TGTGCCAGCAGCTTATCGGAAGGGCAGTACTTC.

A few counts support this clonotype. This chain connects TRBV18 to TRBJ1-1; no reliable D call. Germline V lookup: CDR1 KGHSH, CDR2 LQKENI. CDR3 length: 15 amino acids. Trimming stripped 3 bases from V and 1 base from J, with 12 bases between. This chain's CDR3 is CASSPPSPSNTEAFF. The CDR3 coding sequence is TGTGCCAGCTCACCGCCGAGTCCCTCGAACACTGAAGCTTTCTTT.

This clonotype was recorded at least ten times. The CDR3 nucleotides read TGCGCCAGCAGCTTCCTATCTCAAGGGAACACTGAAGCTTTCTTT. Amino acids: CASSFLSQGNTEAFF. J is TRBJ1-1 and V is TRBV5-1, with D unresolved. CDR1 is SGHRS and CDR2 is YFSETQ in the germline V gene. This CDR3 contains 15 residues. V was clipped by 2 bases and J by 1 base, with 12 bases between them.

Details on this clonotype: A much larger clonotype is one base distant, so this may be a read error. This CDR3 reads CSAVTGANTEAFF. CDR3 nucleotide sequence: TGCAGTGCCGTGACAGGGGCGAACACTGAAGCTTTCTTT. The chain carries TRBV20-1 and TRBJ1-1, with 8 bases identical to TRBD1. With V trimmed by 6 bases and J by 1 base, 4 bases remained unmatched. The CDR3 runs to 13 residues. CDR1 and CDR2 from the germline V gene are DFQATT and SNEGSKA (reference sequence).

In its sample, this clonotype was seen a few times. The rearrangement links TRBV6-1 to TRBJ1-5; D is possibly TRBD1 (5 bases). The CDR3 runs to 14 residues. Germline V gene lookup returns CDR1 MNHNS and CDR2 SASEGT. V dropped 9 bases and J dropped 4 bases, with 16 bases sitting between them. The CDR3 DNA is TGTGCCAGTGCCCGGGACGGGATTAATCAGCCCCAGCATTTT. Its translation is CASARDGINQPQHF.

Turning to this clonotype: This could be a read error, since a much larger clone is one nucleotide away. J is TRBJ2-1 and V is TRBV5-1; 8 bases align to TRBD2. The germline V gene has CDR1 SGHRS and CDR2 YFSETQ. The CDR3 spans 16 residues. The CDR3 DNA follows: TGCGCCAGCAGCTTATCACCGCGGGAGGTCTACAGTGAGCAGTTCTTC. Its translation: CASSLSPREVYSEQFF.

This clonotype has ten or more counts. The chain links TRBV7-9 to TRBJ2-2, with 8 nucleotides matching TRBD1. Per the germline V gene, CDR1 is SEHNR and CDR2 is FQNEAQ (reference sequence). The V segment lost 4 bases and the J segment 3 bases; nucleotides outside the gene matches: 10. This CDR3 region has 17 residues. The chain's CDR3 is CASSSGPGTGYTGELFF. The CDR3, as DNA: TGTGCCAGCAGCTCGGGACCCGGGACAGGTTACACCGGGGAGCTGTTTTTT.

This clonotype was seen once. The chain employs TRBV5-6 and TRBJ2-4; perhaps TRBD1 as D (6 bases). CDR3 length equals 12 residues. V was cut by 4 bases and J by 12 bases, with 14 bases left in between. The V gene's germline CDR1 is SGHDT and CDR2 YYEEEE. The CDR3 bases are TGTGCCAGCAGCATAGACAGGATGGATCAGTACTTC. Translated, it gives CASSIDRMDQYF. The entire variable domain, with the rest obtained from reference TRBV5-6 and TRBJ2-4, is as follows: DAGVTQSPTHLIKTRGQQVTLRCSPKSGHDTVSWYQQALGQGPQFIFQYYEEEERQRGNFPDRFSGHQFPNYSSELNVNALLLGDSALYLCASSIDRMDQYFGAGTRLSVL.